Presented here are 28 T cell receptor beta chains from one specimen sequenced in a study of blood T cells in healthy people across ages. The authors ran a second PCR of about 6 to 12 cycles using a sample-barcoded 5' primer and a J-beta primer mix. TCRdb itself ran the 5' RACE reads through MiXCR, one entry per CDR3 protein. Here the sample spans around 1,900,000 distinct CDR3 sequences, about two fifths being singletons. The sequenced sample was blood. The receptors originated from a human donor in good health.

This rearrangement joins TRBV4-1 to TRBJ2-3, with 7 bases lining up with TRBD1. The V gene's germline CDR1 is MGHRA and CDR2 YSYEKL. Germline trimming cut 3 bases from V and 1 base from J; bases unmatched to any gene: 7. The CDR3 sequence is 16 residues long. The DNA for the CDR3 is TGCGCCAGCAGCCACCGGACAGGACAAGGCACAGATACGCAGTATTTT. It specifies CASSHRTGQGTDTQYF.

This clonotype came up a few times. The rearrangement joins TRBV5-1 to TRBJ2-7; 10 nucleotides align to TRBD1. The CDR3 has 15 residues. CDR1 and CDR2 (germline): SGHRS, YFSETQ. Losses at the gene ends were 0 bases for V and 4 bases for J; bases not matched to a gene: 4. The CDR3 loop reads CASSLADRGVYEQYF. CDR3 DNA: TGCGCCAGCAGCTTGGCGGACAGGGGGGTTTACGAGCAGTACTTC. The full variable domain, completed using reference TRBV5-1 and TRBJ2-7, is KAGVTQTPRYLIKTRGQQVTLSCSPISGHRSVSWYQQTPGQGLQFLFEYFSETQRNKGNFPGRFSGRQFSNSRSEMNVSTLELGDSALYLCASSLADRGVYEQYFGPGTRLTVT.

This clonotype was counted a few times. The CDR3 nucleotides read TGCAGCGTAAGACACCCTCGTGGCACAGATACGCAGTATTTT. This encodes CSVRHPRGTDTQYF. The V call is TRBV29-1, the J call TRBJ2-3, with D unclear. Germline V gene sequence: CDR1 SQVTM, CDR2 ANQGSEA. V was pared by 6 bases and J by 1 base, with 14 bases between. CDR3 size: 14 residues.

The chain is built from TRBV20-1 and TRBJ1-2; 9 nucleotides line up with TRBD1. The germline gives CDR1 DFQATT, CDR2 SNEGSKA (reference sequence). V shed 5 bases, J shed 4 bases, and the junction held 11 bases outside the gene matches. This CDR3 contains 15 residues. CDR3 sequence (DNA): TGCAGTGCTCGGGGACAGGGCTGGGTCGGCTATGGCTACACCTTC. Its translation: CSARGQGWVGYGYTF.

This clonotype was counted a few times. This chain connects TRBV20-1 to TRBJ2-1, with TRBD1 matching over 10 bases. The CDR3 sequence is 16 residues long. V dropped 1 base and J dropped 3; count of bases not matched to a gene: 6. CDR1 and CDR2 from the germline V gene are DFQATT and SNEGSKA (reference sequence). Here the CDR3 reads CSARVATGGIYNEQFF. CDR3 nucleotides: TGCAGTGCTAGAGTCGCGACAGGGGGCATCTACAATGAGCAGTTCTTC.

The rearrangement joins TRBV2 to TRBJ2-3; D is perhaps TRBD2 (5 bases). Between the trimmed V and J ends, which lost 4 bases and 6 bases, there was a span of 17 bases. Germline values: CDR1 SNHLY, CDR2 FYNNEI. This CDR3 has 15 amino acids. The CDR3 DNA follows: TGTGCCAGCAGTGGACGGGGAAGGTTTAAGGATACGCAGTATTTT. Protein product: CASSGRGRFKDTQYF.

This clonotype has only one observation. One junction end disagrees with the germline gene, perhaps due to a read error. The CDR3 DNA reads TGTGCCGCCAGCCCCCGGTCAGGAGAGACCCAGTACTTC. It specifies CAASPRSGETQYF. V gene TRBV15 combines with J gene TRBJ2-4, with D unresolved. The DNA end lines up better with TRBJ2-5; the J call may be wrong. The CDR3 runs to 13 residues. CDR1 LNHNV and CDR2 YYDKDF come from the germline V gene (reference sequence).

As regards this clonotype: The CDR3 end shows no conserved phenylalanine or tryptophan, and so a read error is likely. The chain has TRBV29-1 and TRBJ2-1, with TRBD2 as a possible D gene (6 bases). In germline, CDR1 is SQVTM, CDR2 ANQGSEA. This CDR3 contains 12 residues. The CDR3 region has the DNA TGCGGCGTTGAGCCCGGGACTCATGAGCAGTTCTGC. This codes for CGVEPGTHEQFC.

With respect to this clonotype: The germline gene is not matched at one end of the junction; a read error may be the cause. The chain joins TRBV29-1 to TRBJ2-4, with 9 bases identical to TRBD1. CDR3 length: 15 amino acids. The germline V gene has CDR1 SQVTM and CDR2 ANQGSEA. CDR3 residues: CSGGTGNLAKSIQYF. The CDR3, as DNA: TGCAGCGGTGGGACAGGGAACCTAGCCAAAAGCATTCAGTACTTC.

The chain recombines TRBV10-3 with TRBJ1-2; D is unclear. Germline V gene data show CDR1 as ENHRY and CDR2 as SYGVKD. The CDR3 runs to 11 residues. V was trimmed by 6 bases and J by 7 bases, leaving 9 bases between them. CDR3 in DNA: TGTGCCATCAGGGAGAACACTGGCTACACCTTC. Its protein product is CAIRENTGYTF.

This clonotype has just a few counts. The CDR3: CASSLGDNGYKNIQYF. In DNA, the CDR3 is TGTGCCAGCAGCTTAGGGGATAACGGTTACAAAAACATTCAGTACTTC. V gene TRBV7-9 combines with J gene TRBJ2-4, with no clear D. Germline V gene data show CDR1 as SEHNR and CDR2 as FQNEAQ (reference sequence). Trimming pared 1 base from V and 3 bases from J, leaving 13 bases between. This CDR3 has 16 amino acids. Variable domain in full (rest from reference TRBV7-9 and TRBJ2-4): DTGVSQNPRHKITKRGQNVTFRCDPISEHNRLYWYRQTLGQGPEFLTYFQNEAQLEKSRLLSDRFSAERPKGSFSTLEIQRTEQGDSAMYLCASSLGDNGYKNIQYFGAGTRLSVL.

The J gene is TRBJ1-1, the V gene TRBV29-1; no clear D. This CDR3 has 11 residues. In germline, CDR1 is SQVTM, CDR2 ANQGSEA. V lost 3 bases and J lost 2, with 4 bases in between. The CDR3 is CSVEANTEAFF. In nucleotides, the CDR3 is TGCAGCGTTGAGGCCAACACTGAAGCTTTCTTT.

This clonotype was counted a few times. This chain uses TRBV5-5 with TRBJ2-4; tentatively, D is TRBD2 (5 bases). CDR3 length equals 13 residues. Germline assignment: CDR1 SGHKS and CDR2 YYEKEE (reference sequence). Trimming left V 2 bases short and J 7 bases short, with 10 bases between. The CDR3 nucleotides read TGTGCCAGCAGCTTCCCCGGGATTAACATTCAGTACTTC. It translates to CASSFPGINIQYF.

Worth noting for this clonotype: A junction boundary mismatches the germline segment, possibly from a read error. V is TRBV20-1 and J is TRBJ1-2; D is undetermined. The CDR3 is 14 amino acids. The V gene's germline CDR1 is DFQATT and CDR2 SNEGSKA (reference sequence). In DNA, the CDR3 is TGCAGTGTCGAAGACGTCTCAGCTAACTATGACTACACCTTC. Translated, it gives CSVEDVSANYDYTF.

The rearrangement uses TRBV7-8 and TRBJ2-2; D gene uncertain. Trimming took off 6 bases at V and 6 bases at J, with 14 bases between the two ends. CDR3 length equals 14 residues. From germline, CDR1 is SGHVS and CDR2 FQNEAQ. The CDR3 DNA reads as TGTGCCAGCAGGAACTGGGGTCGGGCCGGGGAGCTGTTTTTT. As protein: CASRNWGRAGELFF.

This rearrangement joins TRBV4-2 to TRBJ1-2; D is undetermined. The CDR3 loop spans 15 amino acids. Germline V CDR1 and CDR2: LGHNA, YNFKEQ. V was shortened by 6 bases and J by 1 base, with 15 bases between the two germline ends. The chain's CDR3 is CASSPRANVNYGYTF. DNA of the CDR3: TGTGCCAGCAGTCCAAGGGCTAATGTTAACTATGGCTACACCTTC.

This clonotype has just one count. CDR3 sequence: CASSLGGTRGEQYF. The CDR3 region has the DNA TGCGCCAGCAGCTTGGGCGGGACCAGGGGAGAGCAGTACTTC. The chain links TRBV5-1 to TRBJ2-7, with D perhaps given as TRBD1 or TRBD2 (6 bases each). Looked up from germline, CDR1 is SGHRS and CDR2 is YFSETQ. This CDR3 region has 14 residues. Trimming cost V 0 bases and J 7 bases, with 14 bases left between them. Full variable domain (rest looked up from reference TRBV5-1 and TRBJ2-7): KAGVTQTPRYLIKTRGQQVTLSCSPISGHRSVSWYQQTPGQGLQFLFEYFSETQRNKGNFPGRFSGRQFSNSRSEMNVSTLELGDSALYLCASSLGGTRGEQYFGPGTRLTVT.

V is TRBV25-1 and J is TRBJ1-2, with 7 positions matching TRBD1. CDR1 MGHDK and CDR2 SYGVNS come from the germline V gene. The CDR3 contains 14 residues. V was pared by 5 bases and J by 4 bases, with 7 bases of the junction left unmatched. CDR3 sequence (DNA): TGTGCCAGCAGTCCCAAAGGGGGCATCTATGGCTACACCTTC. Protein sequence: CASSPKGGIYGYTF.

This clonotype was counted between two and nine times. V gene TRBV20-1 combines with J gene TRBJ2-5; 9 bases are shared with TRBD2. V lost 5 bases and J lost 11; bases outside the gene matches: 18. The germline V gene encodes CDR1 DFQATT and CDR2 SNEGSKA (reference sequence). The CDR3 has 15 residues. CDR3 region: CSAGWGGGDFEEQYF. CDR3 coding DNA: TGCAGTGCTGGCTGGGGCGGGGGGGACTTCGAGGAGCAGTACTTC.

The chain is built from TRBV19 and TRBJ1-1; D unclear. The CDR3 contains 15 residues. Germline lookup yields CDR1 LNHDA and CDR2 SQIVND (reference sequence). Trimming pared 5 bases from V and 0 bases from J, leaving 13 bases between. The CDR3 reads CASSWAARLNTEAFF. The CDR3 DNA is TGTGCCAGTAGTTGGGCAGCCCGCTTGAACACTGAAGCTTTCTTT.

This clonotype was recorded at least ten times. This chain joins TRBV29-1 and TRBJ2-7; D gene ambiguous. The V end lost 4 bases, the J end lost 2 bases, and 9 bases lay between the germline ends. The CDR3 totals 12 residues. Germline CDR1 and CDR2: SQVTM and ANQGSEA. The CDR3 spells CSVVTGPYEQYF. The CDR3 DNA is TGCAGCGTTGTAACCGGGCCCTACGAGCAGTACTTC.

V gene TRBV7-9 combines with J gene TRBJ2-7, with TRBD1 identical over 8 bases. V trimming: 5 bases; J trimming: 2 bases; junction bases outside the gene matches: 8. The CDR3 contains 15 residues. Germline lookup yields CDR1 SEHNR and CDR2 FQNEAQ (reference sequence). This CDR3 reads CASSPYRDRTYEQYF. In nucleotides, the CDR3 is TGTGCCAGCAGCCCATACCGGGACAGGACCTACGAGCAGTACTTC. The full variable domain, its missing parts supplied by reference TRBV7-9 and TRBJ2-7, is DTGVSQNPRHKITKRGQNVTFRCDPISEHNRLYWYRQTLGQGPEFLTYFQNEAQLEKSRLLSDRFSAERPKGSFSTLEIQRTEQGDSAMYLCASSPYRDRTYEQYFGPGTRLTVT.

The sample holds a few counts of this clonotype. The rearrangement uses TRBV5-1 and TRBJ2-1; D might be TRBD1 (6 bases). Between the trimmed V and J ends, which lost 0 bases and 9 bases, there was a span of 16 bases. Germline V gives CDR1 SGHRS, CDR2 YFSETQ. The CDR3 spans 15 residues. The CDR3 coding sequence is TGCGCCAGCAGCTTGGTAACTGACAGGACTGGTGAGCAGTTCTTC. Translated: CASSLVTDRTGEQFF.

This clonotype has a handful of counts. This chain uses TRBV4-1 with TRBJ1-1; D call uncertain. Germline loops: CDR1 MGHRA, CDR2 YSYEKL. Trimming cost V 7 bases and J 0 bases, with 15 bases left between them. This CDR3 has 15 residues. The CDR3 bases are TGCGCCAGCAACATAAACTGGGAGATGAACACTGAAGCTTTCTTT. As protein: CASNINWEMNTEAFF.

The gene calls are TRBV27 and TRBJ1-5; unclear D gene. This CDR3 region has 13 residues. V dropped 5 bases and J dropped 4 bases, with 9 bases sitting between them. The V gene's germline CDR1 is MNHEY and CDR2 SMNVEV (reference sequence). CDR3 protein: CASSGNPNQPQHF. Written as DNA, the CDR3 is TGTGCCAGCAGTGGCAACCCTAATCAGCCCCAGCATTTT.

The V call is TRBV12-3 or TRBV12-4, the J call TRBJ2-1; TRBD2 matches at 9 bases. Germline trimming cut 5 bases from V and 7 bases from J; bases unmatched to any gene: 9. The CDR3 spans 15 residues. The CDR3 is CASSPLAGVGNEQFF. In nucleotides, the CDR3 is TGTGCCAGCAGTCCTTTAGCGGGGGTAGGGAATGAGCAGTTCTTC.

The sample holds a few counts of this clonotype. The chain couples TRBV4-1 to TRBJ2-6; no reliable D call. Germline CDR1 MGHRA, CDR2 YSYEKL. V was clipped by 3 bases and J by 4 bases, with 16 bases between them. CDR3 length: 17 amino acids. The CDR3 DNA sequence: TGCGCCAGCAGCCAGCTTTTACGGCGGCCGGGGGCCAACGTCCTGACTTTC. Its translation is CASSQLLRRPGANVLTF.

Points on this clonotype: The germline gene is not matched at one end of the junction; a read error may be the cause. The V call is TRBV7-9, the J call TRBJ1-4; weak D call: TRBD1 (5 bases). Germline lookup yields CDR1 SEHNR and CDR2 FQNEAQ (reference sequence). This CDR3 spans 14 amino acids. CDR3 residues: CASSDGTGDEKPFF. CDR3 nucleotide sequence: TGTGCCAGCAGCGACGGGACGGGAGATGAAAAACCGTTTTTT. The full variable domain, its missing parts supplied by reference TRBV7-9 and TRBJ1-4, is DTGVSQNPRHKITKRGQNVTFRCDPISEHNRLYWYRQTLGQGPEFLTYFQNEAQLEKSRLLSDRFSAERPKGSFSTLEIQRTEQGDSAMYLCASSDGTGDEKPFFGSGTQLSVL.